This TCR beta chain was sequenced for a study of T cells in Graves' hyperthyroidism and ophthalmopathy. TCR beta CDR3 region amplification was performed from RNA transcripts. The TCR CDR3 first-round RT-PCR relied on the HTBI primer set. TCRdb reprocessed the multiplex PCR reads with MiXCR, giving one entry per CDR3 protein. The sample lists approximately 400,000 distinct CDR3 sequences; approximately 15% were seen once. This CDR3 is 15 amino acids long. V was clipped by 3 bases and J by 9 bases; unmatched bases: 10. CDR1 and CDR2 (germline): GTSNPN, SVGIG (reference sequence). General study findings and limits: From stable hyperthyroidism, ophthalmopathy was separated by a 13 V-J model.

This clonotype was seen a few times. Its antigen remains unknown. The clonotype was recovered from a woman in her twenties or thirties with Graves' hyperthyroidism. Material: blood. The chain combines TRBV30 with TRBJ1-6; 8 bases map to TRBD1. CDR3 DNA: TGTGCCTGGAGAGGATTGACAGGGGTAGCTTCACCCCTCCACTTT. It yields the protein CAWRGLTGVASPLHF.